Here is one T cell receptor beta chain with its context. Some clones are missing from TCRdb's copy, which holds only in-frame ones; the method was immunoSEQ multiplex PCR. The table shows over 200,000 clones, with almost 90% occurring only once. The CDR3 is made up of 14 amino acids. The germline gives CDR1 SGHVS, CDR2 FNYEAQ. V dropped 5 bases and J dropped 7 bases, with 18 bases sitting between them. The sample is drawn from a study of blood T cell repertoires in COVID-19. Specimen: PBMCs or T cells enriched from blood (not recorded which). The chain carries TRBV7-6 and TRBJ2-7, with a possible D match to TRBD1 (6 bases). The sequence came from a man aged 30-40 years who had been exposed to COVID-19. CDR3 sequence: CASSDRQVYGEQYF. Here the CDR3 DNA reads TGTGCCAGCAGCGACCGACAGGTTTACGGGGAGCAGTACTTC.